The entry below describes one TCR beta chain. The data belong to a study of blood T cell repertoires in COVID-19. As for the study in general: T cells, B-cell-depleted T cells, or PBMCs supplied cDNA or gDNA.

The germline CDR1 and CDR2 sequences are KGHDR and SFDVKD. CDR3 length: 14 amino acids. V was pared by 6 bases and J by 5 bases, with 15 bases between. Per the original methods: From reference gene primer amplification, estimates of nucleated cell counts were derived. TCRdb's table, derived via immunoSEQ multiplex PCR, lists solely in-frame clones and lacks some. Clone size and the V and J calls come from that table; the DNA yielded D and trimming. The sample includes approximately 200,000 clones, 70% to 85% of them seen just once. The sequence derives from a woman aged 40 to 49 with acute COVID-19. Sequenced material: PBMCs or T cells enriched from blood (not recorded which). The chain has TRBV24-1 and TRBJ1-2; possible D gene TRBD1, 6 bases. This CDR3 is CATSPPDRRYGYTF. The CDR3 DNA sequence: TGTGCCACCAGTCCCCCGGACAGACGGTATGGCTACACCTTC.